These 15 T cell receptor beta chains were all obtained from the same sample, sequenced in a study of blood T cell repertoires in COVID-19. The method was immunoSEQ multiplex PCR; TCRdb's version includes in-frame clones alone and lacks a portion of them. The table shows roughly 250,000 clones, with 80% to 85% occurring only once. Material: peripheral blood. These receptors originate from a man between 45 and 60 years old with active or convalescent COVID-19.

This CDR3 is CASSRRPGQGANEQFF. CDR3 DNA sequence: TGCGCCAGCAGCCGACGACCGGGACAGGGGGCGAATGAGCAGTTCTTC. This chain uses TRBV4-3 with TRBJ2-1; TRBD1 agrees at 12 bases. This CDR3 has 16 residues. V was clipped by 4 bases and J by 7 bases; unmatched bases: 8. CDR1 LGHNA and CDR2 YSLEER come from the germline V gene.

This clone has a count of ten or more. The V gene is TRBV5-3, the J gene TRBJ1-5, with a possible D match to TRBD1 (5 bases). TRBV5-3 is an ORF, with its function uncertain. The length of the CDR3 is 17 residues. Trimming left V 5 bases short and J 0 bases short, with 18 bases between. The CDR3 DNA reads as TGTGCCAGAAGTTGCCAAGGGAAGACAGATAGCAATCAGCCCCAGCATTTT. Its protein is CARSCQGKTDSNQPQHF.

V gene TRBV14 combines with J gene TRBJ1-2; D not certain. The germline V gene has CDR1 SGHDN and CDR2 FVKESK. The CDR3 runs to 13 residues. V was shortened by 1 base and J by 6 bases, with 9 bases between the two germline ends. CDR3 in DNA: TGTGCCAGCAGCCAAGTTTCTCGGGATGGCTACACCTTC. This sequence encodes CASSQVSRDGYTF.

This clone turned up a few times. CDR3 nucleotides: TGTGCCAGTAGTGTGGACAGGGTGGCTCAGCCCCAGCATTTT. Translated: CASSVDRVAQPQHF. The rearrangement links TRBV19 to TRBJ1-5, with TRBD1 matching 8 bases. V lost 5 bases, J lost 6 bases, and 6 bases stayed unmatched. The CDR3 is 14 residues long. Germline CDR1 reads LNHDA; CDR2 reads SQIVND (reference sequence).

V gene TRBV15 combines with J gene TRBJ2-3, with D possibly TRBD2 on 6 matching bases. The CDR3 length is 17 residues. Germline V CDR1 and CDR2: LNHNV, YYDKDF (reference sequence). Trimming removed 3 bases at V and 4 bases at J, with 20 bases between. The CDR3: CATSRAMPGLRPDTQYF. In nucleotides, the CDR3 is TGTGCCACCAGCAGGGCTATGCCGGGACTGCGGCCAGATACGCAGTATTTT.

The V call is TRBV7-6, the J call TRBJ2-7, with a possible D match to TRBD2 (6 bases). Germline CDR1 SGHVS, CDR2 FNYEAQ. Deletions cut 1 base from V and 4 bases from J, with 14 bases between. The CDR3 spans 15 residues. The CDR3 DNA reads TGTGCCAGCAGCTTAGGGCCGGCAGGGAGGTACGAGCAGTACTTC. Amino acids: CASSLGPAGRYEQYF.

This rearrangement joins TRBV9 to TRBJ2-7, with TRBD1 as a possible D gene (6 bases). This CDR3 region has 13 residues. CDR1 and CDR2 from the germline V gene are SGDLS and YYNGEE. Trimming took off 2 bases at V and 3 bases at J, with 9 bases between the two ends. CDR3 loop: CASSVGQNYEQYF. CDR3 in DNA: TGTGCCAGCAGCGTCGGACAGAACTACGAGCAGTACTTC.

This clone has a handful of counts. The chain is built from TRBV3-1 (or the pseudogene TRBV3-2) and TRBJ2-7; D is possibly TRBD2 (5 bases). This CDR3 has 12 residues. CDR1 and CDR2 from the germline V gene are LGHDT and YNNKEL (reference sequence). Trimming shortened V by 4 bases and J by 4 bases, and 8 bases separated the two germline ends. CDR3 region: CASSLRDYEQYF. Here the CDR3 DNA reads TGTGCCAGCAGCCTCCGGGATTACGAGCAGTACTTC.

This sequence joins TRBV11-3 and TRBJ1-1; 7 nucleotides agree with TRBD1. The CDR3 is 16 amino acids. The V and J ends lost 5 bases and 0 bases, in that order; junction bases with no gene match: 9. Germline V lookup: CDR1 SGHNT, CDR2 YENEEA. The CDR3, as DNA: TGTGCCAGCAGCCCCGGACAGGACCGCATGAACACTGAAGCTTTCTTT. It codes for CASSPGQDRMNTEAFF.

V and J are TRBV27 and TRBJ1-2; 10 bases map to TRBD1. CDR3 length equals 15 residues. J lost 7 bases, V lost 0 bases, and 5 bases had no gene match. CDR1 is MNHEY and CDR2 is SMNVEV in the germline V gene (reference sequence). In nucleotides, the CDR3 is TGTGCCAGCAGTTTATCGATGGGACAGGGGAGTGGCTACACCTTC. Residues: CASSLSMGQGSGYTF.

The chain is built from TRBV12-5 and TRBJ2-5; 7 bases match TRBD1. V gave up 2 bases and J gave up 4 bases; unmatched junction bases: 4. The V gene's germline CDR1 is LGHNT and CDR2 FRNRAP. The CDR3 sequence is 14 residues long. The chain's CDR3 is CASGLPQGPETQYF. CDR3 bases: TGTGCTAGTGGTTTGCCACAGGGGCCAGAGACCCAGTACTTC.

The chain links TRBV6-5 to TRBJ1-1; no definite D call. This CDR3 is 13 amino acids long. Germline CDR1 reads MNHEY; CDR2 reads SVGAGI. V was clipped by 6 bases and J by 1 base, with 9 bases between them. The CDR3 loop reads CASSLQRNTEAFF. Written as DNA, the CDR3 is TGTGCCAGCAGCCTACAGAGGAACACTGAAGCTTTCTTT.

The rearrangement links TRBV6-6 to TRBJ2-1; possibly TRBD2 for D (6 bases). The germline V gene encodes CDR1 MNHNY and CDR2 SVGAGI (reference sequence). The CDR3 covers 14 residues. The V end was cut by 5 bases, the J end by 6 bases, with 14 bases between. The CDR3 nucleotides read TGTGCCAGCAGTCGGACGGGGGATATCAATGAGCAGTTCTTC. Its translation is CASSRTGDINEQFF.

The V and J genes are TRBV3-1 (or the pseudogene TRBV3-2) and TRBJ1-4; no definite D call. Looked up from germline, CDR1 is LGHDT and CDR2 is YNNKEL (reference sequence). V gave up 1 base and J gave up 5 bases, with 11 bases separating them. CDR3 size: 15 residues. CDR3 in DNA: TGTGCCAGCAGCCAAGGGAGGAAGACCAATGAAAAACTGTTTTTT. Translating it yields CASSQGRKTNEKLFF.

This chain links TRBV6-5 with TRBJ2-1, with D tentatively TRBD1 (7 bases). V lost 1 base and J lost 8, with 12 bases in between. Germline V gene lookup returns CDR1 MNHEY and CDR2 SVGAGI. This CDR3 region has 14 residues. CDR3 bases: TGTGCCAGCAGTTACTTAGGGGGCGGGGATGAGCAGTTCTTC. The encoded protein is CASSYLGGGDEQFF.